The rows below give T cell receptor beta chains drawn from one sample of a study of OX40 agonist ivuxolimab in advanced cancers. The protocol was immunoSEQ multiplex PCR, while the TCRdb copy is restricted to in-frame clones and leaves out a portion. The data contain 90,000 to 100,000 clones, 95% to 97% of them singletons. This specimen consisted of CD4+ or CD8+ T cells sorted from blood, obtained in a trial of the OX40 agonist ivuxolimab. The receptors come from an adult with an advanced solid tumor such as melanoma, head and neck, liver or kidney cancer. CDR3s include the opening cysteine and the closing phenylalanine or tryptophan. The order of the fields is D gene, V gene, J gene, CDR3 length, clone size, CDR3 DNA, CDR3 protein. D genes are given only for firm matches. The listing skips clone size in some rows; elsewhere it reads once, few, many or a size class.

D gene: .
V gene: TRBV5-4
J gene: TRBJ2-2
CDR3 length: 13
clone size: .
CDR3 DNA: TGTGCCAGCAGCTTGGCCGTTACCGGGGAGCTGTTTTTT
CDR3 protein: CASSLAVTGELFF

D gene: .
V gene: TRBV18
J gene: TRBJ1-2
CDR3 length: 13
clone size: .
CDR3 DNA: TGTGCCAGCTCACCCAAGGAGGCCTATGGCTACACCTTC
CDR3 protein: CASSPKEAYGYTF

D gene: .
V gene: TRBV4-3
J gene: TRBJ2-1
CDR3 length: 18
clone size: .
CDR3 DNA: TGCGCCAGCAGCCAAGATCACGACTTCGACCTCGGGTACAATGAGCAGTTCTTC
CDR3 protein: CASSQDHDFDLGYNEQFF

D gene: TRBD2
V gene: TRBV30
J gene: TRBJ2-2
CDR3 length: 19
clone size: .
CDR3 DNA: TGTGCCTGGAGTCCCGGCCCCCTGCGGGGGGCCTCCTACACCGGGGAGCTGTTTTTT
CDR3 protein: CAWSPGPLRGASYTGELFF

D gene: TRBD1
V gene: TRBV13
J gene: TRBJ2-7
CDR3 length: 15
clone size: .
CDR3 DNA: TGTGCCAGCAGCTTCACCGGGACAGGGCATTACGAGCAGTACTTC
CDR3 protein: CASSFTGTGHYEQYF

D gene: .
V gene: TRBV27
J gene: TRBJ2-2
CDR3 length: 12
clone size: once
CDR3 DNA: TGTGCCAGCAGCTCCTACACCGGGGAGCTGTTTTTT
CDR3 protein: CASSSYTGELFF

D gene: TRBD2
V gene: TRBV27
J gene: TRBJ2-3
CDR3 length: 14
clone size: .
CDR3 DNA: TGTGCCAGCAGTTTTCTAGCGGGGGTAGATACGCAGTATTTT
CDR3 protein: CASSFLAGVDTQYF

D gene: TRBD2
V gene: TRBV28
J gene: TRBJ2-2
CDR3 length: 20
clone size: .
CDR3 DNA: TGTGCCAGCAGTTTCGCCGGCCCGACTGGGGCGGGGGGGCGGGTCGGGGAGCTGTTTTTT
CDR3 protein: CASSFAGPTGAGGRVGELFF

D gene: .
V gene: TRBV27
J gene: TRBJ1-6
CDR3 length: 12
clone size: .
CDR3 DNA: TGTGCCAGCAGTTTACTAGGATCACCCCTCCACTTT
CDR3 protein: CASSLLGSPLHF

D gene: .
V gene: TRBV27
J gene: TRBJ2-7
CDR3 length: 12
clone size: .
CDR3 DNA: TGTGCCAGCAGTCCCCCCTCCTACGAGCAGTACTTC
CDR3 protein: CASSPPSYEQYF

D gene: .
V gene: TRBV6-6
J gene: TRBJ1-1
CDR3 length: 15
clone size: .
CDR3 DNA: TGTGCCAGCAGTTACGACCTTAACTTGAACACTGAAGCTTTCTTT
CDR3 protein: CASSYDLNLNTEAFF

D gene: .
V gene: TRBV4-1
J gene: TRBJ2-7
CDR3 length: 16
clone size: .
CDR3 DNA: TGCGCCAGCAGCCCTTGGGGGGTCGGGGACTCCTACGAGCAGTACTTC
CDR3 protein: CASSPWGVGDSYEQYF

D gene: .
V gene: TRBV27
J gene: TRBJ1-4
CDR3 length: 16
clone size: .
CDR3 DNA: TGTGCCAGCAGTATTTCGTCTCCCCCCCTTAATGAAAAACTGTTTTTT
CDR3 protein: CASSISSPPLNEKLFF

D gene: TRBD1
V gene: TRBV15
J gene: TRBJ2-3
CDR3 length: 14
clone size: .
CDR3 DNA: TGTGCCACCAGCAGAGGACAGGGACAAGATACGCAGTATTTT
CDR3 protein: CATSRGQGQDTQYF

D gene: .
V gene: TRBV6-5
J gene: TRBJ1-4
CDR3 length: 15
clone size: .
CDR3 DNA: TGTGCCAGCAGTTACTCTAAGCAGCCTAATGAAAAACTGTTTTTT
CDR3 protein: CASSYSKQPNEKLFF

D gene: TRBD2
V gene: TRBV25-1
J gene: TRBJ2-1
CDR3 length: 16
clone size: .
CDR3 DNA: TGTGCCAGCAGGGGGGTACTAGCGGGAGGCCTGGATGAGCAGTTCTTC
CDR3 protein: CASRGVLAGGLDEQFF

D gene: .
V gene: TRBV28
J gene: TRBJ2-7
CDR3 length: 15
clone size: .
CDR3 DNA: TGTGCCAGCACTACCCCTGTGAGGAGCTCCTACGAGCAGTACTTC
CDR3 protein: CASTTPVRSSYEQYF

D gene: .
V gene: TRBV5-5
J gene: TRBJ1-1
CDR3 length: 14
clone size: .
CDR3 DNA: TGTGCCAGCAGCTTGGGAGGGGACACCACATGGGCTTTCTTT
CDR3 protein: CASSLGGDTTWAFF

D gene: .
V gene: TRBV9
J gene: TRBJ1-5
CDR3 length: 14
clone size: .
CDR3 DNA: TGTGCCAGCAGTGGCAGCGATAGCAATCAGCCCCAGCATTTT
CDR3 protein: CASSGSDSNQPQHF

D gene: .
V gene: TRBV27
J gene: TRBJ1-5
CDR3 length: 14
clone size: .
CDR3 DNA: TGTGCCAGCAGCTGGGAGGCAGGCAATCAGCCCCAGCATTTT
CDR3 protein: CASSWEAGNQPQHF

D gene: .
V gene: TRBV19
J gene: TRBJ1-5
CDR3 length: 13
clone size: .
CDR3 DNA: TGTGCCAGTAATGATTCGGGCAATCAGCCCCAGCATTTT
CDR3 protein: CASNDSGNQPQHF

D gene: .
V gene: TRBV5-4
J gene: TRBJ2-7
CDR3 length: 16
clone size: .
CDR3 DNA: TGTGCCAGCAGCCCAGAGGGTAGGCAAAGCTCCTACGAGCAGTACTTC
CDR3 protein: CASSPEGRQSSYEQYF

D gene: TRBD1
V gene: TRBV30
J gene: TRBJ1-1
CDR3 length: 14
clone size: few
CDR3 DNA: TGTGCCTGGAGTCTTGGACAGGGTCGAACTGAAGCTTTCTTT
CDR3 protein: CAWSLGQGRTEAFF

D gene: .
V gene: TRBV5-1
J gene: TRBJ1-2
CDR3 length: 14
clone size: .
CDR3 DNA: TGCGCCAGCAGCTTAGGGCAGGGATCAGATGGCTACACCTTC
CDR3 protein: CASSLGQGSDGYTF

D gene: TRBD2
V gene: TRBV2
J gene: TRBJ2-3
CDR3 length: 17
clone size: .
CDR3 DNA: TGTGCCAGCATTGAGGGAGCGGGAGTGATGGGCACAGATACGCAGTATTTT
CDR3 protein: CASIEGAGVMGTDTQYF

D gene: .
V gene: TRBV11-1
J gene: TRBJ2-7
CDR3 length: 13
clone size: once
CDR3 DNA: TGTGCCAGCAGACGGGACCAAGCCTACGAGCAGTACTTC
CDR3 protein: CASRRDQAYEQYF

D gene: .
V gene: TRBV4-2
J gene: TRBJ1-2
CDR3 length: 15
clone size: .
CDR3 DNA: TGTGCCAGCAGCCAGGGGGTGGGCGCATTCTATGGCTACACCTTC
CDR3 protein: CASSQGVGAFYGYTF

D gene: .
V gene: TRBV4-3
J gene: TRBJ2-7
CDR3 length: 13
clone size: .
CDR3 DNA: TGCGCCAGCAGCCAAATTAGCGGATACGAGCAGTACTTC
CDR3 protein: CASSQISGYEQYF

D gene: TRBD1
V gene: TRBV19
J gene: TRBJ1-4
CDR3 length: 14
clone size: .
CDR3 DNA: TGTGCCAGTAGTACGCGGACAGGTAATGAAAAACTGTTTTTT
CDR3 protein: CASSTRTGNEKLFF

D gene: .
V gene: TRBV19
J gene: TRBJ2-7
CDR3 length: 14
clone size: few
CDR3 DNA: TGTGCCAGTAGTATAGGGACAGAGGGCTACGAGCAGTACTTC
CDR3 protein: CASSIGTEGYEQYF

D gene: TRBD1
V gene: TRBV6-1
J gene: TRBJ2-7
CDR3 length: 17
clone size: .
CDR3 DNA: TGTGCCAGCAGTGGGTACGGAGTAGGACAGGGGGCATACGAGCAGTACTTC
CDR3 protein: CASSGYGVGQGAYEQYF

D gene: TRBD2
V gene: TRBV19
J gene: TRBJ2-1
CDR3 length: 15
clone size: .
CDR3 DNA: TGTGCCAGTAGTATAACGGGACTAGCGTTAAATGAGCAGTTCTTC
CDR3 protein: CASSITGLALNEQFF

D gene: .
V gene: TRBV6-6
J gene: TRBJ2-7
CDR3 length: 14
clone size: .
CDR3 DNA: TGTGCCAGCAATCTCGGGTCCTTGACCTACGAGCAGTACTTC
CDR3 protein: CASNLGSLTYEQYF

D gene: .
V gene: TRBV28
J gene: TRBJ2-7
CDR3 length: 14
clone size: .
CDR3 DNA: TGTGCCAGCAGTCCGGGACTGGATACCTACGAGCAGTACTTC
CDR3 protein: CASSPGLDTYEQYF

D gene: .
V gene: TRBV6-1
J gene: TRBJ2-1
CDR3 length: 15
clone size: .
CDR3 DNA: TGTGCCAGCAGTCTGGAGGCTGGCTCCTACAATGAGCAGTTCTTC
CDR3 protein: CASSLEAGSYNEQFF

D gene: TRBD2
V gene: TRBV2
J gene: TRBJ2-7
CDR3 length: 17
clone size: .
CDR3 DNA: TGTGCCAGCCGAATTCTGACTAGCGGGGGGGAGTCCTACGAGCAGTACTTC
CDR3 protein: CASRILTSGGESYEQYF

D gene: TRBD1
V gene: TRBV9
J gene: TRBJ1-1
CDR3 length: 14
clone size: .
CDR3 DNA: TGTGCCAGCAGCGCCGGGACAGGGGGCTCTGAAGCTTTCTTT
CDR3 protein: CASSAGTGGSEAFF

D gene: .
V gene: TRBV7-6
J gene: TRBJ2-7
CDR3 length: 13
clone size: .
CDR3 DNA: TGTGCCAGCAGTCCAGGGATTAACTACGAGCAGTACTTC
CDR3 protein: CASSPGINYEQYF

D gene: .
V gene: TRBV18
J gene: TRBJ2-5
CDR3 length: 16
clone size: .
CDR3 DNA: TGTGCCAGCTCACGGGTCTCAGGGACGGAGGAAGAGACCCAGTACTTC
CDR3 protein: CASSRVSGTEEETQYF

D gene: TRBD2
V gene: TRBV4-2
J gene: TRBJ2-1
CDR3 length: 16
clone size: .
CDR3 DNA: TGTGCCAGCAGCCAAGATGGACTAGCGGGGTCCCAAGAGCAGTTCTTC
CDR3 protein: CASSQDGLAGSQEQFF

D gene: .
V gene: TRBV7-9
J gene: TRBJ2-7
CDR3 length: 13
clone size: .
CDR3 DNA: TGTGCCAGCAGCCCAGTGGGAGGTAGCGAGCAGTACTTC
CDR3 protein: CASSPVGGSEQYF

D gene: .
V gene: TRBV9
J gene: TRBJ2-1
CDR3 length: 13
clone size: .
CDR3 DNA: TGTGCCAGCAGCCAAGGCCCAGGCAATGAGCAGTTCTTC
CDR3 protein: CASSQGPGNEQFF

D gene: .
V gene: TRBV4-2
J gene: TRBJ1-4
CDR3 length: 18
clone size: once
CDR3 DNA: TGTGCCAGCACTCCGTTCCCTCGGGGGGAAGCAACTAATGAAAAACTGTTTTTT
CDR3 protein: CASTPFPRGEATNEKLFF

D gene: .
V gene: TRBV7-2
J gene: TRBJ2-3
CDR3 length: 15
clone size: .
CDR3 DNA: TGTGCCAGCAGCCTATTAGCAGTTAGCACAGATACGCAGTATTTT
CDR3 protein: CASSLLAVSTDTQYF

D gene: TRBD1
V gene: TRBV7-9
J gene: TRBJ2-1
CDR3 length: 14
clone size: .
CDR3 DNA: TGTGCCAGCAGCTTCCTACAGGGGAGTAATGAGCAGTTCTTC
CDR3 protein: CASSFLQGSNEQFF

D gene: .
V gene: TRBV7-7
J gene: TRBJ1-6
CDR3 length: 14
clone size: few
CDR3 DNA: TGTGCCAGCAGCTTGGACAGAAATAATTCACCCCTCCACTTT
CDR3 protein: CASSLDRNNSPLHF

D gene: TRBD1
V gene: TRBV2
J gene: TRBJ2-7
CDR3 length: 14
clone size: .
CDR3 DNA: TGTGCCAGCACCGGGACAGGGGATGACTACGAGCAGTACTTC
CDR3 protein: CASTGTGDDYEQYF

D gene: TRBD1
V gene: TRBV2
J gene: TRBJ1-1
CDR3 length: 15
clone size: .
CDR3 DNA: TGTGCCAGCACCGGGACAGCAGAACTGAACACTGAAGCTTTCTTT
CDR3 protein: CASTGTAELNTEAFF

D gene: .
V gene: TRBV27
J gene: TRBJ2-1
CDR3 length: 13
clone size: .
CDR3 DNA: TGTGCCAGCAGCCCCACACCGAACAATGAGCAGTTCTTC
CDR3 protein: CASSPTPNNEQFF

D gene: .
V gene: TRBV13
J gene: TRBJ2-1
CDR3 length: 15
clone size: .
CDR3 DNA: TGTGCCAGCAGCGTTAGCGGAAACTCCTACAATGAGCAGTTCTTC
CDR3 protein: CASSVSGNSYNEQFF

D gene: TRBD1
V gene: TRBV7-9
J gene: TRBJ2-7
CDR3 length: 13
clone size: .
CDR3 DNA: TGTGCCAGCAGTGGACAGGGGGCAATTGAGCAGTACTTC
CDR3 protein: CASSGQGAIEQYF

D gene: .
V gene: TRBV7-8
J gene: TRBJ2-3
CDR3 length: 14
clone size: once
CDR3 DNA: TGTGCCAGCAGCATCAGCAGGGTGGGAGATACGCAGTATTTT
CDR3 protein: CASSISRVGDTQYF

D gene: .
V gene: TRBV19
J gene: TRBJ1-1
CDR3 length: 16
clone size: .
CDR3 DNA: TGTGCCAGTAGTACCCTCGTCGGGGGCATGAACACTGAAGCTTTCTTT
CDR3 protein: CASSTLVGGMNTEAFF

D gene: TRBD1
V gene: TRBV7-9
J gene: TRBJ2-3
CDR3 length: 17
clone size: .
CDR3 DNA: TGTGCCAGCAGCCCGCCCCGACAGGGGGCTTTTTCAGATACGCAGTATTTT
CDR3 protein: CASSPPRQGAFSDTQYF